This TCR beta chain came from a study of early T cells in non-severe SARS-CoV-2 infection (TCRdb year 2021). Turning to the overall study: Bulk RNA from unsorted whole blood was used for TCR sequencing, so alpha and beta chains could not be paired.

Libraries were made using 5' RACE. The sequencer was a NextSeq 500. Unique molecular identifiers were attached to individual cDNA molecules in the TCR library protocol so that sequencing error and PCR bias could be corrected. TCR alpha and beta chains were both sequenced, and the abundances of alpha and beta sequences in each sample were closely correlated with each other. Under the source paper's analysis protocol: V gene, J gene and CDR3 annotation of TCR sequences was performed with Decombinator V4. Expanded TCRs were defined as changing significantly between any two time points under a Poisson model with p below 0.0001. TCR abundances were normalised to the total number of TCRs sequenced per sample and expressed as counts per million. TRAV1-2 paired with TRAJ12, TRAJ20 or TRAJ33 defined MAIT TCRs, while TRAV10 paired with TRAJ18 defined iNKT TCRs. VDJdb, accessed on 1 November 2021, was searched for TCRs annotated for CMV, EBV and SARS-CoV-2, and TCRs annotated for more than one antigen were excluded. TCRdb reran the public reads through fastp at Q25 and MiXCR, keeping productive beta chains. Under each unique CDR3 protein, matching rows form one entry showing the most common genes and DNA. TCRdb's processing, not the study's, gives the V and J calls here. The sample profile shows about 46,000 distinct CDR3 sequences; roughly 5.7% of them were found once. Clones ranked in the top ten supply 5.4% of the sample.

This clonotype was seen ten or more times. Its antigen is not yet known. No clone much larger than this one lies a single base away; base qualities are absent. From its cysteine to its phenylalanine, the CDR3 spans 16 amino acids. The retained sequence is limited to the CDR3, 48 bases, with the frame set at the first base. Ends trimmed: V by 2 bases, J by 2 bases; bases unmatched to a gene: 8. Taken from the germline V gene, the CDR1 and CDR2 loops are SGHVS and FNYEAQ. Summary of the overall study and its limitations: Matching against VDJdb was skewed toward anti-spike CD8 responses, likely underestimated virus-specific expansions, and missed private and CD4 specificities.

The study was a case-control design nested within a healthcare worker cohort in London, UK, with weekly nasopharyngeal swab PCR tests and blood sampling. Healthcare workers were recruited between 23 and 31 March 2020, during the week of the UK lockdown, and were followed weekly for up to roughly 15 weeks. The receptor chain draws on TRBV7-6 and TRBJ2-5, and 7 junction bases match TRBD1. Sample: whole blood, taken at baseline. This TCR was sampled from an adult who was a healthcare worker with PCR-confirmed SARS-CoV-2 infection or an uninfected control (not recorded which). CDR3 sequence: CASSLPTGAGQETQYF. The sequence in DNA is TGTGCCAGCAGCTTACCTACAGGGGCAGGACAAGAGACCCAGTACTTC.